The 19 T cell receptor beta chains listed next were all sequenced from one sample in a study of blood T cell repertoires in COVID-19. Only in-frame clones appear in the TCRdb table, and some are missing; sequencing was by immunoSEQ multiplex PCR. The table records about 240,000 clones, over 80% of them present only once. Source material: PBMCs or T cells enriched from blood (not recorded which). These TCRs come from a woman aged 25-40 years with acute COVID-19.

A single count supports this clone. This chain joins TRBV4-1 and TRBJ1-1; D gene ambiguous. V was pared by 4 bases and J by 7 bases, with 13 bases between. CDR1 and CDR2 from the germline V gene are MGHRA and YSYEKL. CDR3 length: 13 amino acids. CDR3 protein: CASSLRESDEAFF. CDR3 coding DNA: TGCGCCAGCAGCCTGAGGGAAAGTGATGAAGCTTTCTTT.

The chain is built from TRBV2 and TRBJ2-5; TRBD2 agrees at 8 bases. There are 15 residues in the CDR3. CDR1 SNHLY and CDR2 FYNNEI come from the germline V gene. Trimming removed 7 bases from V and 5 bases from J; junction bases left unmatched: 12. This chain's CDR3 is CASKRSGGVGETQYF. The CDR3 region has the DNA TGTGCCAGCAAGCGAAGCGGGGGCGTCGGGGAGACCCAGTACTTC.

V and J are TRBV12-3 or TRBV12-4 and TRBJ1-2; TRBD1 agrees at 8 bases. The CDR3 consists of 13 residues. The V segment lost 5 bases and the J segment 3 bases; nucleotides outside the gene matches: 2. The CDR3 spells CASSLGQDYGYTF. Written as DNA, the CDR3 is TGTGCCAGCAGTCTGGGACAGGACTATGGCTACACCTTC.

The rearrangement links TRBV20-1 to TRBJ2-2, with 9 positions matching TRBD2. The CDR3 runs 15 residues. V lost 3 bases, J lost 5 bases, and 7 bases stayed unmatched. The V gene's germline CDR1 is DFQATT and CDR2 SNEGSKA (reference sequence). CDR3 DNA: TGCAGTGCTAGTGGGATCGGACTAGCGACCGGGGAGCTGTTTTTT. Protein sequence: CSASGIGLATGELFF.

Remarks on this clone: This could be a read error, since a much larger clone is one nucleotide away. V usage is TRBV7-9 and J usage is TRBJ1-1; D might be TRBD1 (5 bases). Trimming stripped 4 bases from V and 1 base from J, with 7 bases between. CDR1 and CDR2 (germline): SEHNR, FQNEAQ (reference sequence). The CDR3 is 13 amino acids. This CDR3 is CASSSQGNTEAFF. CDR3 coding DNA: TGTGCCAGCAGCTCGCAGGGGAACACTGAAGCTTTCTTT.

The V and J genes are TRBV10-1 and TRBJ2-1; D gene uncertain. The CDR3 consists of 13 residues. Germline V gene sequence: CDR1 WNHNN, CDR2 SYGVQD (reference sequence). V was shortened by 1 base and J by 9 bases, with 10 bases between the two germline ends. The chain's CDR3 is CASSEYSRLEQFF. For the CDR3, the DNA is TGCGCCAGCAGTGAGTACTCCCGCCTTGAGCAGTTCTTC.

The genes are TRBV27 and TRBJ2-1, with D tentatively TRBD1 (5 bases). CDR1 and CDR2 from the germline V gene are MNHEY and SMNVEV (reference sequence). The CDR3 is made up of 16 amino acids. V dropped 5 bases and J dropped 4 bases, with 18 bases sitting between them. The chain's CDR3 is CASSPPRVLGYNEQFF. CDR3 DNA: TGTGCCAGCAGTCCACCCAGGGTTTTGGGATACAATGAGCAGTTCTTC.

The chain recombines TRBV9 with TRBJ1-4, with 9 bases aligning to TRBD1. V lost 9 bases, J lost 0 bases, and 6 bases stayed unmatched. The CDR3 sequence is 15 residues long. Germline V gene sequence: CDR1 SGDLS, CDR2 YYNGEE. This CDR3 reads CATTGGGSTNEKLFF. CDR3 nucleotide sequence: TGTGCCACCACAGGGGGCGGATCAACTAATGAAAAACTGTTTTTT.

V usage is TRBV20-1 and J usage is TRBJ1-2; D gene ambiguous. CDR3 length equals 11 residues. The ends were cut back, 2 bases at V and 4 bases at J, with 5 bases in the middle. Germline CDR1 and CDR2: DFQATT and SNEGSKA (reference sequence). DNA for the CDR3: TGCAGTGCTAGATTGAGCTATGGCTACACCTTC. This encodes CSARLSYGYTF.

This chain links TRBV27 with TRBJ1-6; a possible D gene is TRBD1 (6 bases). The CDR3 consists of 16 residues. Per germline, CDR1 MNHEY and CDR2 SMNVEV (reference sequence). The ends were cut back, 9 bases at V and 7 bases at J, with 22 bases in the middle. In nucleotides, the CDR3 is TGTGCCAGACCCTACAGGGTAAGGAATAGAAATTCACCCCTCCACTTT. Translating gives CARPYRVRNRNSPLHF.

The rearrangement joins TRBV9 to TRBJ2-3; 9 nucleotides line up with TRBD2. V lost 0 bases, J lost 6 bases, and 8 bases stayed unmatched. CDR1 is SGDLS, CDR2 YYNGEE, per germline. The CDR3 is made up of 16 amino acids. The CDR3 DNA follows: TGTGCCAGCAGCGTAGTAGGCGGGGGGGCTCCCGATACGCAGTATTTT. Protein sequence: CASSVVGGGAPDTQYF.

The chain links TRBV6-2 or TRBV6-3 to TRBJ1-1; the match to TRBD1 covers 9 bases. The J segment lost 7 bases and the V segment lost 2 bases, leaving 8 bases of the junction unmatched. Looked up from germline, CDR1 is MNHEY and CDR2 is SVGEGT. The CDR3 length is 15 residues. The CDR3 nucleotides read TGTGCCAGCAGTTACCTTCGGACAGGGGAGGATGAAGCTTTCTTT. Its translation is CASSYLRTGEDEAFF.

The sample holds one count of this clone. V gene TRBV3-1 (or the pseudogene TRBV3-2) combines with J gene TRBJ2-1; D gene ambiguous. CDR1 and CDR2 from the germline V gene are LGHDT and YNNKEL (reference sequence). The CDR3 contains 12 residues. The V end lost 4 bases, the J end lost 5 bases, and 6 bases lay between the germline ends. The CDR3 DNA follows: TGTGCCAGCAGCCCTATAAACAATGAGCAGTTCTTC. This gives the protein CASSPINNEQFF.

For this clone: The junction and the germline gene differ at one end; a read error may be behind it. The gene calls are TRBV29-1 and TRBJ2-1, with 11 bases fitting TRBD2. CDR1 SQVTM and CDR2 ANQGSEA come from the germline V gene. The length of the CDR3 is 14 residues. CDR3 in amino acids: CSAETSGGYNEQFF. The DNA for the CDR3 is TGCAGCGCTGAAACTAGCGGGGGCTACAATGAGCAGTTCTTC.

The rearrangement links TRBV2 to TRBJ2-7; 7 bases match TRBD2. Germline V gene data show CDR1 as SNHLY and CDR2 as FYNNEI. The CDR3 has 17 residues. Trimming took 1 base from V and 0 from J; bases not matched to a gene: 9. The CDR3 DNA sequence: TGTGCCAGCAGTGAAGGGGGAGGGGCGCCCGTCTCCTACGAGCAGTACTTC. The encoded protein is CASSEGGGAPVSYEQYF.

The chain is built from TRBV7-9 and TRBJ2-1, with TRBD2 as a possible D gene (6 bases). Germline V gene lookup returns CDR1 SEHNR and CDR2 FQNEAQ (reference sequence). The CDR3 is made up of 14 amino acids. V gave up 4 bases and J gave up 10 bases, with 17 bases separating them. CDR3 loop: CASSSHQTRGEQFF. DNA for the CDR3: TGTGCCAGCAGCTCCCACCAGACTAGAGGGGAGCAGTTCTTC.

The chain employs TRBV7-6 and TRBJ2-7, with 7 bases identical to TRBD2. Germline trimming cut 5 bases from V and 2 bases from J; bases unmatched to any gene: 9. Germline CDR1 and CDR2: SGHVS and FNYEAQ. This CDR3 has 15 residues. Here the CDR3 DNA reads TGTGCCAGCAGCCCGGGGGGACGCAAAACCTACGAGCAGTACTTC. The encoded protein is CASSPGGRKTYEQYF.

The chain joins TRBV30 to TRBJ1-3; perhaps TRBD1 as D (5 bases). This CDR3 has 14 residues. V lost 3 bases to trimming and J lost 2 bases, with 11 bases between them. Germline assignment: CDR1 GTSNPN and CDR2 SVGIG (reference sequence). CDR3 in DNA: TGTGCCTGGAGGGCAGGACAACCTGGAAACACCATATATTTT. It specifies CAWRAGQPGNTIYF.

This chain uses TRBV5-1 with TRBJ1-1; weak D call: TRBD1 (5 bases). CDR3 length: 16 amino acids. Trimming pared 3 bases from V and 0 bases from J, leaving 15 bases between. From germline, CDR1 is SGHRS and CDR2 YFSETQ. Written as DNA, the CDR3 is TGCGCCAGCAGCTCGCCTCCGGGACTCATGAACACTGAAGCTTTCTTT. Translating gives CASSSPPGLMNTEAFF.